What follows are 27 T cell receptor beta chains derived from one specimen sequenced in a study of metastatic and nonmetastatic thyroid tumors. Until they underwent thyroid surgery, no patient had received any treatment. TCRdb re-clonotyped the PCR reads through MiXCR. The table lists 34,000 or so clones, 35% to 45% of them singletons, with approximately 22% in the top ten. The sequencing input was tumor tissue. These receptors originate from a female donor with papillary thyroid cancer or a benign thyroid nodule (not recorded which). Some clones in this sample may be carry-over from other donors' samples.

This clone occurred many times. The chain joins TRBV6-1 to TRBJ2-3; a weak D match, TRBD2 (5 bases). The germline V gene has CDR1 MNHNS and CDR2 SASEGT. The CDR3 extends over 12 amino acids. Trimming pared 5 bases from V and 10 bases from J, leaving 13 bases between. The CDR3 DNA reads TGTGCCAGCAGTACGGAAGGACTGGCGCAGTATTTT. It codes for CASSTEGLAQYF.

The count of this clone is one. DNA for the CDR3: TGTGCCAGTAGTCCCCGGACAGGCGCCAGCTCCTACGAGCAGTACTTC. This codes for CASSPRTGASSYEQYF. The V call is TRBV19, the J call TRBJ2-7; 7 bases agree with TRBD1. Germline V gene lookup returns CDR1 LNHDA and CDR2 SQIVND (reference sequence). J was trimmed by 0 bases and V by 5 bases; bases with no gene match: 10. The CDR3 loop spans 16 amino acids.

CDR3 residues: CASSLVSLSGNTIYF. The CDR3 DNA reads TGTGCCAGCAGCTTAGTTTCTCTCTCAGGAAACACCATATATTTT. The chain recombines TRBV7-2 with TRBJ1-3; D is uncertain. V was clipped by 1 base and J by 4 bases, with 11 bases between them. This CDR3 contains 15 residues. CDR1 and CDR2 from the germline V gene are SGHTA and FQGNSA.

This clone was detected only once. The V call is TRBV5-1, the J call TRBJ2-1; D is uncertain. The CDR3 contains 15 residues. From germline, CDR1 is SGHRS and CDR2 YFSETQ. Deletions cut 0 bases from V and 3 bases from J, with 10 bases between. The CDR3 bases are TGCGCCAGCAGCTTGGTTAGGGCCGGCTACAATGAGCAGTTCTTC. Residues: CASSLVRAGYNEQFF.

The J gene is TRBJ2-7, the V gene TRBV5-1; 11 bases align to TRBD2. The length of the CDR3 is 16 residues. Germline CDR1 is SGHRS and CDR2 is YFSETQ. V was pared by 1 base and J by 2 bases, with 5 bases of the junction left unmatched. This chain's CDR3 is CASSLQTSGATYEQYF. The CDR3 DNA reads as TGCGCCAGCAGCTTGCAGACTAGCGGGGCTACCTACGAGCAGTACTTC.

This clone was seen many times. The chain links TRBV25-1 to TRBJ2-3; D perhaps matches TRBD2 (5 bases). Germline lookup yields CDR1 MGHDK and CDR2 SYGVNS. Trimming removed 3 bases at V and 10 bases at J, with 14 bases between. The CDR3 has 13 residues. CDR3 residues: CASSDTYSEAQYF. The CDR3 DNA follows: TGTGCCAGCAGTGATACGTACTCGGAGGCGCAGTATTTT.

As regards this clone: The final CDR3 position lacks the conserved phenylalanine or tryptophan, pointing to a likely read error. V gene TRBV28 combines with J gene TRBJ2-7; 8 nucleotides match TRBD2. Germline CDR1 and CDR2: MDHEN and SYDVKM. This CDR3 spans 15 amino acids. The CDR3: CASRNRGSGNYQQYY. The DNA of the CDR3 is TGTGCCAGCAGGAATCGGGGTAGCGGGAACTACCAGCAGTACTAC.

This clone counts as medium-sized. This chain uses TRBV30 with TRBJ2-1; the D is unclear. Germline values: CDR1 GTSNPN, CDR2 SVGIG (reference sequence). The CDR3 contains 11 residues. V was cut by 3 bases and J by 10 bases, with 10 bases left in between. CDR3: CAWREVSEQFF. The CDR3 bases are TGTGCCTGGAGAGAAGTAAGCGAGCAGTTCTTC.

This clone has only a few counts. The chain links TRBV24-1 to TRBJ1-5; D may be TRBD1 (6 bases). CDR1 is KGHDR, CDR2 SFDVKD, per germline. There are 13 residues in the CDR3. Trimming shortened V by 9 bases and J by 6 bases, and 14 bases separated the two germline ends. In DNA form, the CDR3 reads TGTGCCACCCAAGGACAGTTTGGTCAGCCCCAGCATTTT. The encoded protein is CATQGQFGQPQHF.

The table lists this clone with a few counts. The chain carries TRBV19 and TRBJ1-5, with a weak D call TRBD1 (6 bases). V lost 10 bases to trimming and J lost 3 bases, with 10 bases between them. This CDR3 has 12 amino acids. Germline V lookup: CDR1 LNHDA, CDR2 SQIVND (reference sequence). The CDR3 protein is CATGQINQPQHF. The CDR3 DNA follows: TGTGCCACGGGACAAATCAATCAGCCCCAGCATTTT.

The gene calls are TRBV20-1 and TRBJ1-1, with TRBD1 as a possible D gene (5 bases). CDR1 is DFQATT and CDR2 is SNEGSKA in the germline V gene (reference sequence). CDR3 size: 15 residues. Trimming left V 0 bases short and J 1 base short, with 12 bases between. The CDR3 protein is CSARDPSDRNTEAFF. CDR3 coding DNA: TGCAGTGCTAGAGACCCCTCTGACAGGAACACTGAAGCTTTCTTT.

The V call is TRBV5-1, the J call TRBJ2-3; D gene ambiguous. Germline V lookup: CDR1 SGHRS, CDR2 YFSETQ. Trimming left V 7 bases short and J 2 bases short, with 23 bases between. The CDR3 sequence is 17 residues long. The CDR3 loop reads CASSPAAAWVSTDTQYF. For the CDR3, the DNA is TGCGCCAGCTCTCCGGCGGCAGCCTGGGTTTCCACAGATACGCAGTATTTT.

The chain recombines TRBV5-1 with TRBJ1-1; maybe TRBD1 (5 bases). Per the germline V gene, CDR1 is SGHRS and CDR2 is YFSETQ. The CDR3 is 13 residues long. The V gene lost 0 bases and the J gene lost 7 bases, with 10 bases spanning the gap. CDR3 DNA: TGCGCCAGCAGCTTGGCAGGGATCAGTGAAGCTTTCTTT. The encoded protein is CASSLAGISEAFF. The full variable domain, completed using reference TRBV5-1 and TRBJ1-1, is KAGVTQTPRYLIKTRGQQVTLSCSPISGHRSVSWYQQTPGQGLQFLFEYFSETQRNKGNFPGRFSGRQFSNSRSEMNVSTLELGDSALYLCASSLAGISEAFFGQGTRLTVV.

This clone came up many times. The V and J genes are TRBV6-1 and TRBJ2-7; 10 nucleotides agree with TRBD1. Unmatched junction bases numbered 13, after V lost 7 bases and J lost 4 bases. Germline loops: CDR1 MNHNS, CDR2 SASEGT. This CDR3 contains 16 residues. The CDR3 DNA follows: TGTGCCAGCAAAGCTTCAGGACAGGGGGGAATTTACGAGCAGTACTTC. It yields the protein CASKASGQGGIYEQYF.

V and J are TRBV28 and TRBJ1-6; 9 positions match TRBD1. The V segment lost 6 bases and the J segment 13 bases; nucleotides outside the gene matches: 10. CDR1 MDHEN and CDR2 SYDVKM come from the germline V gene. CDR3 size: 14 residues. CDR3 protein: CASSAGTGYYPLHF. CDR3 nucleotide sequence: TGTGCCAGCAGCGCCGGGACAGGGTATTATCCCCTCCACTTT.

V is TRBV24-1 and J is TRBJ1-2, with a tentative D call TRBD1 (5 bases). V was shortened by 4 bases and J by 5 bases, with 13 bases between the two germline ends. The CDR3 has 14 residues. Per germline, CDR1 KGHDR and CDR2 SFDVKD. As DNA, the CDR3 is TGTGCCACCAGTGACCCAGGACACTATTATGGCTACACCTTC. This translates into CATSDPGHYYGYTF.

This clone came up many times. V usage is TRBV6-6 and J usage is TRBJ2-7; 12 bases agree with TRBD2. V lost 0 bases to trimming and J lost 5 bases; unmatched junction nucleotides: 14. There are 19 residues in the CDR3. CDR1 and CDR2 from the germline V gene are MNHNY and SVGAGI (reference sequence). As DNA, the CDR3 is TGTGCCAGCAGTTACTCGAACCCCCTAGCGGGAGGGCTCTGGGACGAGCAGTACTTC. Its protein is CASSYSNPLAGGLWDEQYF.

V gene TRBV20-1 combines with J gene TRBJ1-2, with D tentatively TRBD1 (5 bases). The CDR3 covers 13 residues. CDR1 is DFQATT, CDR2 SNEGSKA, per germline (reference sequence). V shed 5 bases and J shed 5 bases, with 15 bases lying between them. The CDR3 coding sequence is TGCAGTGCTCTTAAGACAGAAATGTATGGCTACACCTTC. Its translation is CSALKTEMYGYTF.

This clone is large in the sample. The rearrangement links TRBV24-1 to TRBJ1-2; D is unclear. V shed 4 bases and J shed 2 bases, with 10 bases lying between them. The CDR3 contains 14 residues. Germline assignment: CDR1 KGHDR and CDR2 SFDVKD. CDR3 in DNA: TGTGCCACCAGTGACCCACAAGAAAACTATGGCTACACCTTC. Residues: CATSDPQENYGYTF.

The V call is TRBV6-1, the J call TRBJ1-5; D remains ambiguous. The germline V and J ends were trimmed by 2 bases and 0 bases, with 5 bases remaining between them. CDR3 length equals 14 residues. Germline assignment: CDR1 MNHNS and CDR2 SASEGT. CDR3 protein: CASSEMNSNQPQHF. CDR3 nucleotides: TGTGCCAGCAGTGAAATGAATAGCAATCAGCCCCAGCATTTT.

V gene TRBV27 combines with J gene TRBJ2-2, with 7 bases lining up with TRBD1. The CDR3 length is 17 residues. After removal of 2 bases from V and 5 bases from J, the junction contained 11 bases not matched to a gene. Germline V gene lookup returns CDR1 MNHEY and CDR2 SMNVEV (reference sequence). This chain's CDR3 is CASSLSIDRADTGELFF. For the CDR3, the DNA is TGTGCCAGCAGTTTAAGTATAGACAGGGCGGATACCGGGGAGCTGTTTTTT.

The chain couples TRBV5-1 to TRBJ2-1; the D is unclear. The V gene's germline CDR1 is SGHRS and CDR2 YFSETQ. The CDR3 extends over 10 amino acids. The germline V and J ends were trimmed by 7 bases and 12 bases, with 11 bases remaining between them. The CDR3, as DNA: TGCGCCAGCGGCGAATATGGGCAGTTCTTC. The encoded protein is CASGEYGQFF. Variable domain in full (rest from reference TRBV5-1 and TRBJ2-1): KAGVTQTPRYLIKTRGQQVTLSCSPISGHRSVSWYQQTPGQGLQFLFEYFSETQRNKGNFPGRFSGRQFSNSRSEMNVSTLELGDSALYLCASGEYGQFFGPGTRLTVL.

The CDR3 sequence is CASSYVASGELFF. The CDR3 bases are TGTGCCAGCAGTTACGTAGCTAGCGGGGAGCTGTTTTTT. The chain combines TRBV6-5 with TRBJ2-2, with D unresolved. CDR1 and CDR2 from the germline V gene are MNHEY and SVGAGI. V was clipped by 2 bases and J by 7 bases, with 8 bases between them. There are 13 residues in the CDR3.

This clone was detected only once. The chain uses TRBV20-1 and TRBJ1-5, with D possibly being TRBD1 (5 bases). The ends were cut back, 0 bases at V and 3 bases at J, with 15 bases in the middle. This CDR3 comprises 16 residues. Germline V gene sequence: CDR1 DFQATT, CDR2 SNEGSKA (reference sequence). CDR3 in DNA: TGCAGTGCTAGAGATCCGAGGGGATCGTACAATCAGCCCCAGCATTTT. It is translated as CSARDPRGSYNQPQHF.

The chain is built from TRBV27 and TRBJ2-7, with D hard to call. This CDR3 contains 13 residues. CDR1 is MNHEY, CDR2 SMNVEV, per germline (reference sequence). V lost 2 bases to trimming and J lost 2 bases, with 7 bases between them. CDR3 residues: CASSLKGTYEQYF. CDR3 bases: TGTGCCAGCAGTTTAAAAGGGACCTACGAGCAGTACTTC.

The chain is built from TRBV7-2 and TRBJ1-2; D unresolved. V was clipped by 5 bases and J by 8 bases, with 15 bases between them. CDR1 is SGHTA, CDR2 FQGNSA, per germline. CDR3 length equals 13 residues. The CDR3 DNA is TGTGCCAGCAGCGCGCGGCGAACTAGAGGCTACACCTTC. Amino acid sequence: CASSARRTRGYTF.

The chain recombines TRBV2 with TRBJ1-3, with D hard to call. The CDR3 is 14 amino acids. Germline V gene sequence: CDR1 SNHLY, CDR2 FYNNEI. The ends were cut back, 7 bases at V and 0 bases at J, with 10 bases in the middle. DNA of the CDR3: TGTGCCAGCAAACCTGACAACTCTGGAAACACCATATATTTT. Encoded protein: CASKPDNSGNTIYF.